The 13 T cell receptor beta chains below come from one sample, sequenced in a study of tumor and adjacent non-tumor tissue in lung cancer. This sample's RNA came from whole unsorted tissue. The library came from three nested PCR rounds adapted from ARM-PCR protocols. MiXCR, run by TCRdb on the multiplex PCR reads, gives a single entry per CDR3 protein. The sample yields 120,000 or so distinct CDR3 sequences, around three fifths seen once. The sample comprised lung tumor tissue. Every receptor here comes from a man in his thirties or forties with non-small cell lung cancer.

This clonotype has ten or more counts. V gene TRBV4-3 combines with J gene TRBJ2-5; D perhaps matches TRBD1 (6 bases). V lost 0 bases, J lost 2 bases, and 16 bases lay in between. The CDR3 extends over 17 amino acids. Germline loops: CDR1 LGHNA, CDR2 YSLEER. CDR3 in DNA: TGCGCCAGCAGCCAAGATCTACAGGGATTTCGTCAAGAGACCCAGTACTTC. This encodes CASSQDLQGFRQETQYF.

This clonotype was observed at least ten times. The chain couples TRBV20-1 to TRBJ1-4; the D gene is possibly TRBD1 (5 bases). CDR3 length equals 14 residues. Germline CDR1 is DFQATT and CDR2 is SNEGSKA (reference sequence). V dropped 5 bases and J dropped 3 bases, with 13 bases sitting between them. The CDR3 bases are TGCAGTGCTCGCGCAGCGGGGCCTAATGAAAAACTGTTTTTT. Translated, it gives CSARAAGPNEKLFF.

The chain uses TRBV5-1 and TRBJ1-3; D is undetermined. The germline V gene encodes CDR1 SGHRS and CDR2 YFSETQ. Trimming pared 3 bases from V and 2 bases from J, leaving 6 bases between. The CDR3 runs to 13 residues. The CDR3 sequence is CASSYGPGNTIYF. As DNA, the CDR3 is TGCGCCAGCAGCTACGGCCCTGGAAACACCATATATTTT.

This clonotype was counted a few times. Since a much larger clone is just one base distant, this may be a read error. The chain uses TRBV20-1 and TRBJ2-7; D perhaps matches TRBD1 (6 bases). The V and J ends lost 3 bases and 0 bases respectively, with 12 bases between them. The CDR3 loop spans 14 amino acids. Germline assignment: CDR1 DFQATT and CDR2 SNEGSKA (reference sequence). The CDR3 region has the DNA TGCAGTGCTAGTTGGCCAGGGGTCTCCTACGAGCAGTACTTC. It codes for CSASWPGVSYEQYF.

As for this clonotype: The junction shows a germline mismatch at one end, possibly a read error. V gene TRBV4-1 combines with J gene TRBJ2-7; D is perhaps TRBD2 (6 bases). The CDR3 has 16 residues. From germline, CDR1 is MGHRA and CDR2 YSYEKL. The DNA of the CDR3 is TGCGCCATCAGCCAAGATGAGCTGGGGGGTACTTACAAGCAGTACTTC. Its translation: CAISQDELGGTYKQYF.

As to this clonotype: Given the absence of the conserved phenylalanine or tryptophan at the CDR3 end, a read error is likely. V is TRBV20-1 and J is TRBJ2-7, with 8 bases matching TRBD1. The CDR3 sequence is 17 residues long. V lost 0 bases to trimming and J lost 6 bases; unmatched junction nucleotides: 16. CDR1 and CDR2 (germline): DFQATT, SNEGSKA (reference sequence). CDR3 sequence reads: CSARDLRGWTGFSEQYL. The CDR3, as DNA: TGCAGTGCTAGAGATCTTAGGGGCTGGACAGGGTTTTCCGAGCAGTACTTG.

This clonotype was counted at least ten times. The chain combines TRBV11-2 with TRBJ2-7; D gene unclear. This CDR3 is 13 amino acids long. Germline V lookup: CDR1 SGHAT, CDR2 FQNNGV. V gave up 2 bases and J gave up 1 base, with 6 bases separating them. The CDR3: CASSLIQSYEQYF. CDR3 in DNA: TGTGCCAGCAGCTTAATCCAGTCCTACGAGCAGTACTTC.

This clonotype was seen many times. The gene calls are TRBV6-1 and TRBJ1-1, with 8 bases aligning to TRBD1. V was pared by 6 bases and J by 0 bases, with 6 bases of the junction left unmatched. The CDR3 length is 15 residues. Germline V CDR1 and CDR2: MNHNS, SASEGT. This chain's CDR3 is CASSTGQGMNTEAFF. The CDR3 coding sequence is TGTGCCAGCAGCACTGGACAGGGAATGAACACTGAAGCTTTCTTT.

Remarks on this clonotype: A much bigger clone sits one base away, suggesting this may be a read error. The CDR3 protein is CNAEDRRGHRQPQHF. CDR3 nucleotide sequence: TGCAATGCGGAGGACCGCCGCGGTCATCGTCAGCCCCAGCATTTT. The chain joins TRBV20-1 to TRBJ1-5, with D unresolved. The CDR3 length is 15 residues. From germline, CDR1 is DFQATT and CDR2 SNEGSKA (reference sequence).

This clonotype has only a few counts. The chain is built from TRBV7-9 and TRBJ2-7; the match to TRBD1 covers 7 bases. With 5 bases clipped from V and 5 bases from J, the junction kept 3 bases outside the gene matches. The CDR3 sequence is 12 residues long. Germline CDR1 is SEHNR and CDR2 is FQNEAQ (reference sequence). CDR3 loop: CASSATGDEQYF. The CDR3 coding sequence is TGTGCCAGCAGCGCTACAGGGGACGAGCAGTACTTC. Full variable domain (outside the CDR3, taken from reference TRBV7-9 and TRBJ2-7): DTGVSQNPRHKITKRGQNVTFRCDPISEHNRLYWYRQTLGQGPEFLTYFQNEAQLEKSRLLSDRFSAERPKGSFSTLEIQRTEQGDSAMYLCASSATGDEQYFGPGTRLTVT.

With respect to this clonotype: The CDR3 end shows no conserved phenylalanine or tryptophan, and so a read error is likely. The DNA is left out, because the CDR3 cannot be placed on it with certainty; the CDR3 is given as TCRdb lists it. The gene calls are TRBV20-1 and TRBJ2-7; the tabulated D call, TRBD2, remains unverified against the DNA. Including both end residues, the CDR3 is 15 amino acids long. The germline V gene encodes CDR1 DFQATT and CDR2 SNEGSKA (reference sequence). The CDR3 region is CSASPASGGIGEQYL.

Concerning this clonotype: A junction boundary mismatches the germline segment, possibly from a read error. The chain carries TRBV28 and TRBJ1-2, with D perhaps matching TRBD1 (6 bases). This CDR3 has 12 amino acids. Per the germline V gene, CDR1 is MDHEN and CDR2 is SYDVKM. CDR3 sequence reads: CASSPGQYGYAF. CDR3 sequence (DNA): TGTGCTAGCAGTCCCGGACAGTATGGCTACGCCTTC.

The count of this clonotype is one. V is TRBV6-2 or TRBV6-3 and J is TRBJ2-6, with D uncertain. There are 15 residues in the CDR3. The germline CDR1 and CDR2 sequences are MNHEY and SVGEGT. CDR3 bases: TGTGTCATCAGTCCATGGGGAACCGGGGCCAACGTCCTGACTTTC. Translation: CVISPWGTGANVLTF.